This TCR beta chain was documented in a study of cytomegalovirus exposure and HLA in healthy donors. For the study at large: Of several hundred genotyped donors, roughly 80% grouped in the Caucasian-associated ancestry cluster.

The PCR used 60 Vbeta and 13 Jbeta primers. The assay was immunoSEQ multiplex PCR, and TCRdb's table has in-frame clones only and misses some. Its table lists 70,000 to 100,000 clones. CDR1 KGHSH and CDR2 LQKENI come from the germline V gene. CDR3 length: 13 residues. V was shortened by 6 bases and J by 4 bases, with 12 bases between the two germline ends. This sequence originates from a man between 18 and 29 years old in good health and CMV-seropositive. This chain joins TRBV18 and TRBJ1-2; D unresolved. Sequencing was carried out using PBMCs. DNA of the CDR3: TGTGCCAGCTCTCTGGATGAGGGCTATGGCTACACCTTC. Protein sequence: CASSLDEGYGYTF.